Listed below are T cell receptor beta chains from one sample, sequenced in a study of T cell responses to AZD1222 COVID-19 vaccine. Data came from immunoSEQ multiplex PCR; TCRdb stores just in-frame clones and leaves some out. This sample has 90,000 to 120,000 clones; approximately 88% occur once, and the top ten carry 6.5% to 8%. Specimen: peripheral blood, collected on day 0 of AZD1222 vaccination. These receptors all come from an adult in good health. CDR3s include the opening cysteine and the closing phenylalanine or tryptophan. The order of the fields is clone size, J gene, D gene, V gene, CDR3 protein, CDR3 DNA. A D gene is named only where the DNA matches it firmly. Expanded clones are given a class, and other clones once, few, many or no size at all.

NA | TRBJ1-2 | TRBD1 | TRBV10-3 | CAISSGQGASSYGYTF | TGTGCCATCAGTTCTGGACAGGGGGCATCTAGCTATGGCTACACCTTC
NA | TRBJ1-4 | NA | TRBV9 | CASSSGGTATNEKLFF | TGTGCCAGCAGCTCGGGGGGCACTGCAACTAATGAAAAACTGTTTTTT
NA | TRBJ2-5 | TRBD2 | TRBV2 | CASSDSVPSTGGDDDQYF | TGTGCCAGCAGTGACAGTGTCCCTTCGACTGGGGGGGATGATGACCAGTACTTC
NA | TRBJ1-1 | NA | TRBV29-1 | CSVEGGGREGTEAFF | TGCAGCGTTGAAGGTGGCGGTAGGGAAGGTACTGAAGCTTTCTTT
NA | TRBJ1-1 | NA | TRBV25-1 | CASSAPGAGNTEAFF | TGTGCCAGCAGTGCTCCGGGGGCGGGGAACACTGAAGCTTTCTTT
NA | TRBJ1-5 | NA | TRBV5-1 | CASSPLAGSNQPQHF | TGCGCCAGCAGCCCATTAGCGGGGAGTAATCAGCCCCAGCATTTT
NA | TRBJ2-3 | NA | TRBV9 | CASRGHGTDTQYF | TGTGCCAGCAGGGGCCATGGCACAGATACGCAGTATTTT
few | TRBJ2-3 | TRBD2 | TRBV5-1 | CASSLGTSGRGTDTQYF | TGCGCCAGCAGCTTGGGGACTAGCGGGCGCGGCACAGATACGCAGTATTTT
NA | TRBJ1-2 | TRBD1 | TRBV19 | CASSPKGGAGYGYTF | TGTGCCAGTAGTCCCAAAGGGGGCGCCGGCTATGGCTACACCTTC
NA | TRBJ2-2 | TRBD2 | TRBV4-3 | CASNNGGRASGELFF | TGCGCCAGCAACAATGGCGGGAGGGCCTCCGGGGAGCTGTTTTTT
NA | TRBJ2-5 | TRBD1 | TRBV7-9 | CASSSQGALATETQYF | TGTGCCAGCAGCTCACAGGGGGCGCTCGCTACAGAGACCCAGTACTTC
once | TRBJ2-7 | NA | TRBV6-5 | CASSRGGTEIYEQYF | TGTGCCAGCAGCCGAGGGGGGACAGAGATCTACGAGCAGTACTTC
NA | TRBJ1-6 | NA | TRBV15 | CATRPFDTTGTPLHF | TGTGCCACCAGGCCATTTGACACCACTGGGACACCCCTCCACTTT
once | TRBJ2-1 | NA | TRBV28 | CASTPRSGKRSYNEQFF | TGTGCCAGCACTCCCCGGAGCGGTAAGCGCTCCTACAATGAGCAGTTCTTC
NA | TRBJ2-7 | TRBD1 | TRBV3-1/TRBV3-2 | CASSQDGQGGSYEQYF | TGTGCCAGCAGCCAGGATGGACAGGGTGGTTCCTACGAGCAGTACTTC
NA | TRBJ2-7 | NA | TRBV2 | CASMLTASYEQYF | TGTGCCAGCATGCTGACGGCGTCCTACGAGCAGTACTTC
few | TRBJ1-1 | NA | TRBV5-5 | CASSLARGTNTEAFF | TGTGCCAGCAGCTTGGCCCGCGGCACCAACACTGAAGCTTTCTTT
NA | TRBJ1-6 | TRBD1 | TRBV11-1 | CASSPQTGERSPLHF | TGTGCCAGCAGCCCCCAGACAGGGGAGAGATCACCCCTCCACTTT
once | TRBJ2-7 | TRBD2 | TRBV24-1 | CATSVTSGPLISYEQYF | TGTGCCACCAGTGTGACTAGCGGGCCTCTGATTTCCTACGAGCAGTACTTC
NA | TRBJ1-2 | TRBD1 | TRBV10-3 | CAIGGQGRKGYTF | TGTGCCATCGGGGGACAGGGGAGGAAAGGCTACACCTTC
NA | TRBJ2-2 | NA | TRBV6-5 | CASSRDTFNTGELFF | TGTGCCAGCAGTCGGGACACGTTTAACACCGGGGAGCTGTTTTTT
NA | TRBJ2-3 | NA | TRBV15 | CATSPGAGRFTDTQYF | TGTGCCACCAGCCCGGGGGCGGGACGTTTCACAGATACGCAGTATTTT
NA | TRBJ2-1 | NA | TRBV6-6 | CASGERDQNYNEQFF | TGTGCCAGCGGGGAGAGGGATCAAAACTACAATGAGCAGTTCTTC
NA | TRBJ2-7 | TRBD2 | TRBV10-1 | CASSEGGGYEQYF | TGCGCCAGCAGTGAGGGGGGAGGGTACGAGCAGTACTTC
NA | TRBJ2-2 | NA | TRBV5-5 | CASSLAGSNTGELFF | TGTGCCAGCAGCTTGGCCGGTAGTAACACCGGGGAGCTGTTTTTT
once | TRBJ2-1 | TRBD2 | TRBV18 | CASSLFSSGNYNEQFF | TGTGCCAGCTCCCTGTTCTCTAGCGGCAATTACAATGAGCAGTTCTTC
NA | TRBJ1-1 | NA | TRBV5-8 | CASSLGGGTEAFF | TGTGCCAGCAGCTTGGGGGGGGGCACTGAAGCTTTCTTT
NA | TRBJ2-2 | NA | TRBV6-4 | CASSKGVPPAGELFF | TGTGCCAGCAGTAAGGGGGTCCCCCCCGCCGGGGAGCTGTTTTTT
NA | TRBJ1-1 | TRBD1 | TRBV27 | CASSWTGEGTEAFF | TGTGCCAGCAGTTGGACAGGGGAGGGCACTGAAGCTTTCTTT
NA | TRBJ2-1 | NA | TRBV4-3 | CASSQRGSEQFF | TGCGCCAGCAGCCAGAGGGGCAGTGAGCAGTTCTTC
NA | TRBJ2-1 | TRBD2 | TRBV3-1/TRBV3-2 | CASSQEASGSYFEQFF | TGTGCCAGCAGCCAAGAGGCTAGCGGGAGTTATTTTGAGCAGTTCTTC
few | TRBJ2-3 | NA | TRBV7-2 | CASSLLRASTDTQYF | TGTGCCAGCAGTTTACTGCGGGCCAGCACAGATACGCAGTATTTT
NA | TRBJ1-5 | NA | TRBV21-1 | CASREGGGKGNQPQHF | TGTGCCAGCAGAGAAGGGGGGGGGAAGGGCAATCAGCCCCAGCATTTT
NA | TRBJ2-1 | NA | TRBV19 | CASSIDQGPEQFF | TGTGCCAGTAGTATAGATCAGGGTCCTGAGCAGTTCTTC
NA | TRBJ1-3 | NA | TRBV7-2 | CASTISSSGNTIYF | TGTGCCAGCACCATCAGTTCCTCTGGAAACACCATATATTTT
NA | TRBJ2-5 | NA | TRBV12-3/TRBV12-4 | CASTIDSQETQYF | TGTGCCAGCACCATCGACAGCCAAGAGACCCAGTACTTC
NA | TRBJ1-6 | NA | TRBV11-3 | CASGRRGDRFHSPLHF | TGTGCCAGCGGAAGAAGAGGGGACCGTTTCCATTCACCCCTCCACTTT
NA | TRBJ2-1 | NA | TRBV19 | CASNAQTRGISDEQFF | TGTGCCAGTAACGCCCAGACGAGGGGTATCAGCGATGAGCAGTTCTTC
NA | TRBJ1-1 | TRBD1 | TRBV7-9 | CASSYQGARTEAFF | TGTGCCAGCAGCTATCAGGGGGCGCGAACTGAAGCTTTCTTT
NA | TRBJ2-3 | NA | TRBV12-3/TRBV12-4 | CASRVADTQYF | TGTGCCAGCAGGGTAGCCGATACGCAGTATTTT
NA | TRBJ2-3 | NA | TRBV9 | CASSARSAKGTDTQYF | TGTGCCAGCAGCGCCCGAAGCGCTAAGGGGACAGATACGCAGTATTTT
NA | TRBJ1-3 | NA | TRBV7-2 | CASSLGGTGNTIYF | TGTGCCAGCAGCTTAGGTGGCACCGGAAACACCATATATTTT
NA | TRBJ2-3 | NA | TRBV7-9 | CASGDRSTDTQYF | TGTGCCAGCGGAGACCGGAGCACAGATACGCAGTATTTT
NA | TRBJ1-1 | NA | TRBV28 | CASSPVDSGNTEAFF | TGTGCCAGCAGTCCTGTTGACAGCGGCAACACTGAAGCTTTCTTT
NA | TRBJ1-2 | NA | TRBV28 | CASSLYQGRYGYTF | TGTGCCAGCAGTTTATATCAGGGGCGCTATGGCTACACCTTC
NA | TRBJ1-2 | NA | TRBV28 | CASRIQGGLYGYTF | TGTGCCAGCAGGATCCAGGGAGGGCTCTATGGCTACACCTTC
NA | TRBJ2-5 | NA | TRBV4-3 | CASSQQTGLQETQYF | TGCGCCAGCAGCCAGCAGACAGGACTGCAAGAGACCCAGTACTTC
NA | TRBJ1-6 | NA | TRBV28 | CASRVSNSPLHF | TGTGCCAGCAGGGTTAGTAATTCACCCCTCCACTTT
once | TRBJ2-1 | TRBD2 | TRBV6-6 | CASSRASGTMSSYNEQFF | TGTGCCAGCAGTCGTGCTAGCGGGACTATGAGCTCCTACAATGAGCAGTTCTTC
NA | TRBJ1-1 | NA | TRBV19 | CASSIGGERTEAFF | TGTGCCAGTAGTATTGGGGGCGAGAGGACTGAAGCTTTCTTT
NA | TRBJ1-2 | NA | TRBV28 | CASSPPVFGYTF | TGTGCCAGCAGTCCCCCCGTTTTTGGCTACACCTTC
NA | TRBJ1-6 | TRBD1 | TRBV27 | CASSHSLQGARNSNNSPLHF | TGTGCCAGCAGTCATTCCTTACAGGGGGCGCGGAATTCCAATAATTCACCCCTCCACTTT
NA | TRBJ1-1 | NA | TRBV28 | CASSKRRDGRNTEAFF | TGTGCCAGCTCTAAAAGGCGGGACGGCCGGAACACTGAAGCTTTCTTT
few | TRBJ2-3 | NA | TRBV19 | CASSIGQDTDTQYF | TGTGCCAGTAGTATCGGGCAGGACACAGATACGCAGTATTTT